The 11 T cell receptor beta chains below come from one sample, sequenced in a study of CD8 T cells in Susac syndrome (dated by TCRdb to between 2017 and 2020). Libraries came from the immunoSEQ multiplex PCR assay. RNA was extracted using the RNeasy kit, and roughly 0.5 to 1 ug of the RNA was reverse transcribed with random hexamers. Using fastp trimming at Q25 and MiXCR clonotype assembly, TCRdb reanalyzed the public sequencing data and kept in-frame beta chains. Identical CDR3 protein sequences are pooled into one entry, listed with their most common genes and DNA. Here the sample has 65,000 to 80,000 distinct CDR3 sequences; 90% to 95% occur a single time. Together, the top ten hold under 0.65% of the sample. The sequencing input was CD8+ T cells from PBMCs. The receptors were gathered from a human donor with multiple sclerosis.

The chain couples TRBV24-1 to TRBJ2-3; weak D call: TRBD1 (5 bases). Trimming stripped 4 bases from V and 0 bases from J, with 13 bases between. The CDR3 totals 16 residues. Germline V gene sequence: CDR1 KGHDR, CDR2 SFDVKD. The CDR3 is CATSEGPARSTDTQYF. The CDR3 DNA sequence: TGTGCCACCAGTGAGGGGCCAGCGAGAAGCACAGATACGCAGTATTTT.

The V and J genes are TRBV28 and TRBJ2-7; D not resolved. Germline CDR1 and CDR2: MDHEN and SYDVKM. V lost 3 bases and J lost 7, with 13 bases in between. The CDR3 is 13 amino acids. DNA of the CDR3: TGTGCCAGCAGTTTGGCCCCTGCGGAAGAGCAGTACTTC. As protein: CASSLAPAEEQYF.

The DNA of the CDR3 is TGTGCCAGCAGTTTATTGCCCCCGACAGGCTTCAATCAGCCCCAGCATTTT. It codes for CASSLLPPTGFNQPQHF. The V and J genes are TRBV27 and TRBJ1-5, with D perhaps matching TRBD1 (6 bases). The germline V and J ends were trimmed by 1 base and 3 bases, with 16 bases remaining between them. The V gene's germline CDR1 is MNHEY and CDR2 SMNVEV (reference sequence). The CDR3 runs 17 residues.

This rearrangement joins TRBV9 to TRBJ2-3; D not certain. Between the trimmed V and J ends, which lost 0 bases and 2 bases, there was a span of 13 bases. Germline CDR1 reads SGDLS; CDR2 reads YYNGEE. The CDR3 is 16 amino acids. CDR3 region: CASSVVAENNTDTQYF. The DNA for the CDR3 is TGTGCCAGCAGCGTAGTGGCCGAGAATAACACAGATACGCAGTATTTT.

This clonotype has just a few counts. This chain connects TRBV5-1 to TRBJ2-7; 12 bases are shared with TRBD2. The CDR3 loop spans 16 amino acids. The J segment lost 3 bases and the V segment lost 4 bases, leaving 8 bases of the junction unmatched. Germline V gene data show CDR1 as SGHRS and CDR2 as YFSETQ. The CDR3 DNA follows: TGCGCCAGCAGCCCAGAGACTAGCGGGAGATTCTACGAGCAGTACTTC. Its protein product is CASSPETSGRFYEQYF.

The V gene is TRBV5-6, the J gene TRBJ2-2, with TRBD2 identical over 8 bases. CDR3 length: 14 residues. In germline, CDR1 is SGHDT, CDR2 YYEEEE. The V and J ends lost 4 bases and 6 bases, in that order; junction bases with no gene match: 5. CDR3 nucleotide sequence: TGTGCCAGCAGCCTGGGACTAGTTGCCGGGGAGCTGTTTTTT. It codes for CASSLGLVAGELFF.

This chain uses TRBV7-2 with TRBJ2-3; 8 bases match TRBD2. V lost 3 bases and J lost 3; bases outside the gene matches: 11. This CDR3 has 17 residues. Germline CDR1 is SGHTA and CDR2 is FQGNSA. CDR3 sequence (DNA): TGTGCCAGCAGCTTCGGCGCCCGGGGGGGCGCGACAGATACGCAGTATTTT. It translates to CASSFGARGGATDTQYF.

The chain employs TRBV30 and TRBJ2-1; 9 positions match TRBD2. CDR3 size: 15 residues. The junction had 4 bases not matched to a gene; V was cut back by 0 bases and J by 4 bases. Germline CDR1 reads GTSNPN; CDR2 reads SVGIG (reference sequence). CDR3 coding DNA: TGTGCCTGGAGTGTCCTAGCGGGGTCTTACAATGAGCAGTTCTTC. Amino acids: CAWSVLAGSYNEQFF.

This chain uses TRBV9 with TRBJ2-3; no clear D. CDR3 length equals 15 residues. V was pared by 0 bases and J by 0 bases, with 8 bases between. In germline, CDR1 is SGDLS, CDR2 YYNGEE. The CDR3 DNA reads TGTGCCAGCAGCGTAGGGGGTCTTAGCACAGATACGCAGTATTTT. This translates into CASSVGGLSTDTQYF.

The chain carries TRBV7-9 and TRBJ2-3, with D tentatively TRBD2 (6 bases). V lost 5 bases to trimming and J lost 3 bases, with 15 bases between them. The CDR3 runs to 15 residues. From germline, CDR1 is SEHNR and CDR2 FQNEAQ (reference sequence). CDR3 coding DNA: TGTGCCAGCAGCGTCCTGGGGGGAGATACAGATACGCAGTATTTT. Residues: CASSVLGGDTDTQYF. Supplemented by reference TRBV7-9 and TRBJ2-3, the full variable domain reads DTGVSQNPRHKITKRGQNVTFRCDPISEHNRLYWYRQTLGQGPEFLTYFQNEAQLEKSRLLSDRFSAERPKGSFSTLEIQRTEQGDSAMYLCASSVLGGDTDTQYFGPGTRLTVL.

J is TRBJ2-5 and V is TRBV7-2; a possible D gene is TRBD2 (6 bases). CDR1 is SGHTA, CDR2 FQGNSA, per germline. The ends were cut back, 1 base at V and 0 bases at J, with 15 bases in the middle. The CDR3 sequence is 17 residues long. This CDR3 is CASSLEGSREDQETQYF. Written as DNA, the CDR3 is TGTGCCAGCAGCTTAGAAGGATCCAGGGAGGACCAAGAGACCCAGTACTTC.